Listed below are T cell receptor beta chains from one sample, sequenced in a study of T cells in Graves' hyperthyroidism and ophthalmopathy. TCRdb used MiXCR to reprocess the multiplex PCR reads, holding one entry per CDR3 protein. The sample yields approximately 95,000 distinct CDR3 sequences, 35% to 45% seen once. The specimen sequenced was peripheral blood or thyroid tissue (not recorded which). These receptors were obtained from a woman in her 30s with Graves' hyperthyroidism. The CDR3 runs from the conserved cysteine through the conserved F or W. Each record gives: J gene, D gene, clone size, V gene, CDR3 DNA, CDR3 protein. A D gene is named only where the DNA matches it firmly. Size is omitted from some rows. Given values are once, few, many or a class for expanded clones.

TRBJ2-7	TRBD1	many	TRBV6-1	TGTGCCAGCAAATCCTACACAGGGGGACCTGCCGAGCAGTACTTC	CASKSYTGGPAEQYF
TRBJ1-1	TRBD1	NA	TRBV29-1	TGCAGCGTCTCCCGGACAGGGAACACTGAAGCTTTCTTT	CSVSRTGNTEAFF
TRBJ2-7	NA	many	TRBV7-3	TGTGCCAGCAGCCCGAATCCCAGTAGCCCCCACTGGGAGCAGTACTTC	CASSPNPSSPHWEQYF
TRBJ2-7	NA	many	TRBV9	TGTGCCAGCAGCGTCCCGGGCCCTTCGGAGGAGCAGTACTTC	CASSVPGPSEEQYF
TRBJ1-1	NA	many	TRBV19	TGTGCCAGTACCCTACTTGGAGGCGGTCGAGCTTTCTTT	CASTLLGGGRAFF
TRBJ1-1	NA	many	TRBV28	TGTGCCAGCAGGGAACAACCTTATCCAAAAGCTTTCTTT	CASREQPYPKAFF
TRBJ1-3	NA	many	TRBV9	TGTGCCAGCAGCGTAGAGGTCGGAACAGGGTCATCTGGAAACACCATATATTTT	CASSVEVGTGSSGNTIYF
TRBJ1-2	NA	NA	TRBV2	TGTGCCAGCGGCACAGTGAACTATGGCTACACCTTC	CASGTVNYGYTF
TRBJ2-5	NA	NA	TRBV2	TGTGCCGGCAGTGAACGCGAGACCCGGTACTTC	CAGSERETRYF
TRBJ1-2	NA	many	TRBV5-1	TGCGCCAGCAGCCCCCCCGAGGGTGCAGACCGTGGCTACACCTTC	CASSPPEGADRGYTF
TRBJ2-7	NA	NA	TRBV7-9	TGTGCCAGCAGCGAGGTGAGGGAGCAGTACTTC	CASSEVREQYF